The 15 T cell receptor beta chains listed next were all sequenced from one sample in a study of blood T cell repertoires in COVID-19. The protocol was immunoSEQ multiplex PCR, while the TCRdb copy is restricted to in-frame clones and leaves out a portion. This table has roughly 200,000 clones, under 85% appearing once. The specimen was peripheral blood. Receptors originate from a woman older than 75 with COVID-19, enrolled during active disease.

The gene calls are TRBV28 and TRBJ2-7, with TRBD2 matching over 7 bases. This CDR3 is built from 13 residues. Germline-derived CDR1 and CDR2 are MDHEN and SYDVKM. V lost 6 bases and J lost 2; bases outside the gene matches: 4. The CDR3 bases are TGTGCCAGCAGCCCCGGGGGGACCTACGAGCAGTACTTC. This codes for CASSPGGTYEQYF.

The rearrangement links TRBV5-1 to TRBJ2-2, with 8 bases lining up with TRBD1. Germline V CDR1 and CDR2: SGHRS, YFSETQ. The V and J ends lost 4 bases and 2 bases, in that order; junction bases with no gene match: 7. The CDR3 is made up of 16 amino acids. In DNA, the CDR3 is TGCGCCAGCAGCCTAGGACAGGGAGGAAACACCGGGGAGCTGTTTTTT. It yields the protein CASSLGQGGNTGELFF.

This clone showed up just a few times. The chain has TRBV6-1 and TRBJ1-1; TRBD1 aligns across 7 bases. The CDR3 length is 14 residues. V was pared by 0 bases and J by 11 bases, with 9 bases of the junction left unmatched. Germline assignment: CDR1 MNHNS and CDR2 SASEGT. The CDR3 DNA reads as TGTGCCAGCAGTGAAGCGAATGACAGGGTGAGGGCTTTCTTT. It is translated as CASSEANDRVRAFF.

The rearrangement uses TRBV27 and TRBJ1-6; D not resolved. V was pared by 2 bases and J by 11 bases, with 16 bases between. Germline V CDR1 and CDR2: MNHEY, SMNVEV (reference sequence). The CDR3 is 15 amino acids. The CDR3 region has the DNA TGTGCCAGCAGTTTAAACCGGGCGCGAGGGACACCCCTCCACTTT. Residues: CASSLNRARGTPLHF.

The CDR3: CASGGAGNEKLFF. In DNA, the CDR3 is TGTGCCAGTGGGGGAGCGGGAAATGAAAAACTGTTTTTT. J is TRBJ1-4 and V is TRBV19, with D possibly matching TRBD1 (5 bases). V gave up 8 bases and J gave up 5 bases, with 12 bases separating them. The CDR3 has 13 residues. Germline assignment: CDR1 LNHDA and CDR2 SQIVND (reference sequence).

The chain has TRBV7-9 and TRBJ1-5; weak D call: TRBD1 (5 bases). The CDR3 is 14 residues long. From germline, CDR1 is SEHNR and CDR2 FQNEAQ (reference sequence). The ends were cut back, 6 bases at V and 4 bases at J, with 13 bases in the middle. CDR3 residues: CASSPQGLNQPQHF. CDR3 DNA: TGTGCCAGCAGTCCGCAGGGACTTAATCAGCCCCAGCATTTT.

There are a few counts of this clone. The chain employs TRBV12-3 or TRBV12-4 and TRBJ2-7, with a weak D call TRBD1 (6 bases). The CDR3 consists of 13 residues. The V end was cut by 3 bases, the J end by 3 bases, with 9 bases between. CDR3 DNA sequence: TGTGCCAGCAGTTTTGACAGGTTCTACGAGCAGTACTTC. Translated: CASSFDRFYEQYF.

This chain links TRBV6-4 with TRBJ1-2; D is unresolved. The CDR3 extends over 16 amino acids. Per the germline V gene, CDR1 is MRHNA and CDR2 is SNTAGT. V dropped 6 bases and J dropped 4 bases, with 21 bases sitting between them. The CDR3 spells CASSGEGSSPPYGYTF. The DNA of the CDR3 is TGTGCCAGCAGCGGGGAAGGGTCATCGCCCCCCTATGGCTACACCTTC.

The rearrangement uses TRBV25-1 and TRBJ1-1; D call uncertain. The CDR3 sequence is 15 residues long. Between the trimmed V and J ends, which lost 4 bases and 4 bases, there was a span of 16 bases. Germline-derived CDR1 and CDR2 are MGHDK and SYGVNS. DNA for the CDR3: TGTGCCAGCAGTGGATCCCGGGGAGAGTGCACTGAAGCTTTCTTT. This translates into CASSGSRGECTEAFF.

In its sample, this clone was seen a few times. The chain has TRBV18 and TRBJ1-1, with 8 bases aligning to TRBD1. Germline V lookup: CDR1 KGHSH, CDR2 LQKENI. V was pared by 4 bases and J by 4 bases, with 5 bases of the junction left unmatched. The CDR3 loop spans 14 amino acids. CDR3 residues: CASSQMDRVTEAFF. The CDR3 nucleotides read TGTGCCAGCTCACAAATGGACAGGGTCACTGAAGCTTTCTTT.

V is TRBV5-4 and J is TRBJ2-6; 10 nucleotides match TRBD1. The CDR3 is made up of 17 amino acids. Trimming at V came to 4 bases and at J to 2 bases, leaving 6 bases not matched to a gene. Germline CDR1 and CDR2: SGHNT and YYREEE (reference sequence). For the CDR3, the DNA is TGTGCCAGCAGCCCTGACAGGGGGCTGGCTGGGGCCAACGTCCTGACTTTC. It encodes CASSPDRGLAGANVLTF.

The J gene is TRBJ2-7, the V gene TRBV2; 8 positions agree with TRBD1. Germline V CDR1 and CDR2: SNHLY, FYNNEI. The CDR3 totals 15 residues. Trimming took 6 bases from V and 3 from J; bases not matched to a gene: 10. CDR3 protein: CASSGTGTGRYEQYF. In DNA form, the CDR3 reads TGTGCCAGCAGCGGAACCGGGACAGGACGCTACGAGCAGTACTTC.

The J gene is TRBJ1-5, the V gene TRBV2; D gene uncertain. Germline-derived CDR1 and CDR2 are SNHLY and FYNNEI. Deletions cut 0 bases from V and 4 bases from J, with 10 bases between. The CDR3 runs to 15 residues. For the CDR3, the DNA is TGTGCCAGCAGTGAAGCGCTTGGGCGAAATCAGCCCCAGCATTTT. Translating it yields CASSEALGRNQPQHF.

The chain employs TRBV4-1 and TRBJ1-3, with 8 bases fitting TRBD1. CDR3 length equals 15 residues. J gave up 4 bases and V 5 bases, and 7 bases lay outside the gene matches. Germline assignment: CDR1 MGHRA and CDR2 YSYEKL. The DNA for the CDR3 is TGCGCCAGCAGCACACCGGGACAGGAAGGAAACACCATATATTTT. This gives the protein CASSTPGQEGNTIYF.

The V and J genes are TRBV27 and TRBJ1-1; D is perhaps TRBD1 (5 bases). The CDR3 length is 14 residues. V dropped 10 bases and J dropped 4 bases, with 19 bases sitting between them. Germline V lookup: CDR1 MNHEY, CDR2 SMNVEV (reference sequence). The CDR3: CAMTRRGGGTEAFF. The DNA for the CDR3 is TGTGCCATGACCCGGCGGGGTGGGGGCACTGAAGCTTTCTTT.